This T cell receptor (beta chain) was recorded in a study of somatic mutations in cytotoxic T cells in rheumatoid arthritis. Study information: Among the T-cell populations stained with V beta antibodies, some were separated by flow sorting at nearly 100% purity, including V beta1+ cells whose TCRB was sequenced. Study conclusions and caveats: Antigens recognized by the expanded CD8+ clones were unknown.

A note on this clone: Its cognate antigen is unknown.

The CDR3 sequence is 17 residues long. In the source study's methods: Of patient CD8+ clones exceeding 1%, few matched published virus-specific TCRB sequences. TCRdb keeps only in-frame clones here, not all; method: immunoSEQ multiplex PCR. V and J calls and clone size are given by that table; D and trimming were obtained from the DNA. The sample includes 4,400 or so clones, around nine tenths of them seen just once. The sequencing input was CD8+ T cells sorted from blood. The TCR comes from a woman aged 45-59 years with rheumatoid arthritis. The V gene is TRBV12-2, the J gene TRBJ1-5; TRBD1 is the table's D call, not checked against the DNA. TRBV12-2 is shown as a pseudogene. The chain's CDR3 is CASRLEYRGSLHQPQHF. CDR3 bases: TGTGCAAGTCGCTTAGAGTACAGGGGAAGTCTGCATCAGCCCCAGCATTTT.